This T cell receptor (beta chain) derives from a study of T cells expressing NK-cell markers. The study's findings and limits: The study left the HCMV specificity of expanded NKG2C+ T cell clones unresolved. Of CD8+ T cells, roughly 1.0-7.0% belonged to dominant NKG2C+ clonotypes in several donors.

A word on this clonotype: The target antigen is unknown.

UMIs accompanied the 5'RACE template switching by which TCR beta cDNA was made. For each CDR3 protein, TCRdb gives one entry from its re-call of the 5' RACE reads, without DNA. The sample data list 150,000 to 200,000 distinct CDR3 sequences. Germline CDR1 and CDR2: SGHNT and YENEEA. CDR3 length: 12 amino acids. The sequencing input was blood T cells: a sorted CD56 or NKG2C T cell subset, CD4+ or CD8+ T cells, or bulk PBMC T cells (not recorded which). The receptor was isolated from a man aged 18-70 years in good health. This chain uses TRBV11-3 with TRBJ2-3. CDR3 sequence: CASSTRSDTQYF.